This T cell receptor (beta chain) comes out of a study of blood T cell repertoires in COVID-19. Turning to the study itself: Whether acute or convalescent, the COVID-19 samples came from the United States, Italy and Spain. PBMCs, B-cell-depleted T cells, or T cells were the source of the cDNA or gDNA that made up the material.

Original processing methods: Amplification of reference gene primers was used by the study to estimate nucleated cell counts. TCRdb's table, derived via immunoSEQ multiplex PCR, lists solely in-frame clones and lacks some. For V, J and clone size, that table is used; D and trimming come from the DNA. The table includes roughly 200,000 clones, 80% detected once. The V gene lost 5 bases and the J gene lost 0 bases, with 8 bases spanning the gap. The CDR3 covers 14 residues. CDR1 is MNHEY and CDR2 is SVGAGI in the germline V gene. Sample: peripheral blood. The clonotype comes from a man between 60 and 70 years old with acute or convalescent COVID-19. V usage is TRBV6-5 and J usage is TRBJ1-5; D is possibly TRBD1 (5 bases). The CDR3 region has the DNA TGTGCCAGCAGTCGACAGTATAGCAATCAGCCCCAGCATTTT. It encodes CASSRQYSNQPQHF.